The present entry profiles one T cell receptor beta chain with its context. Its antigen is not identified. The germline gives CDR1 SGHTA, CDR2 FQGNSA. Trimming removed 6 bases at V and 0 bases at J, with 15 bases between. CDR3 size: 15 residues. The PCR employed 60 Vbeta primers together with 13 Jbeta primers. Clones were sequenced by immunoSEQ multiplex PCR, and TCRdb holds only the in-frame ones, with some missing. There are some 140,000 clones in the sample; 76% occur only once, and 2.5% to 4% lies in the top ten. These data originate in a study of cytomegalovirus exposure and HLA in healthy donors. Broader study findings: A few of the chains that were CMV-associated were confirmed in vitro to be specific for CMV antigens. Available immune exposure information covered CMV serostatus only. TCR beta chains numbering approximately 150 were designated cytomegalovirus-associated. Using the classifier, cytomegalovirus status was reportedly diagnosed with high specificity and sensitivity.

The material sequenced was PBMCs. The TCR was taken from a man aged 40-55 years in good health and CMV-seronegative. The chain employs TRBV7-2 and TRBJ2-7, with D maybe TRBD2 (6 bases). The CDR3 sequence is CASRDLGGDSYEQYF. CDR3 DNA sequence: TGTGCCAGCAGGGACCTCGGGGGAGACTCCTACGAGCAGTACTTC.